Each of the 16 T cell receptor beta chains below was sequenced from the same sample in a study of graft-versus-host responses after intestinal transplantation. Their cognate antigens are unknown. Libraries were prepared by immunoSEQ multiplex PCR; TCRdb keeps only in-frame clonotypes and omits some of them. Of over 90,000 clones in the sample, 75% to 95% were seen once. The sample in question was unstimulated CD8+ T cells sorted from spleen or lymph node cells, obtained before intestinal transplant. The receptors shown here come from a human donor who received an intestinal transplant.

A single count supports this clone. The chain uses TRBV7-6 and TRBJ2-1; 8 positions agree with TRBD2. The CDR3 sequence is 16 residues long. Trimming at V came to 1 base and at J to 10 bases, leaving 12 bases not matched to a gene. CDR1 and CDR2 (germline): SGHVS, FNYEAQ. CDR3 sequence reads: CASSLENGRASGEQFF. The CDR3 nucleotides read TGTGCCAGCAGCTTAGAGAACGGGAGGGCCTCGGGGGAGCAGTTCTTC.

This clone was picked up one time. The CDR3 here is CASSLWDREQGYTF. CDR3 DNA: TGTGCCAGCAGCCTCTGGGACAGGGAGCAAGGCTACACCTTC. The V call is TRBV13, the J call TRBJ1-2; TRBD1 aligns across 9 bases. This CDR3 is built from 14 residues. Germline loops: CDR1 PRHDT, CDR2 FYEKMQ (reference sequence). The J segment lost 8 bases and the V segment lost 5 bases, leaving 9 bases of the junction unmatched.

J is TRBJ1-2 and V is TRBV15, with 7 nucleotides matching TRBD1. Germline values: CDR1 LNHNV, CDR2 YYDKDF (reference sequence). The V gene end was trimmed by 5 bases and the J gene end by 8 bases; junction bases not matched to a gene: 11. The CDR3 extends over 14 amino acids. DNA for the CDR3: TGTGCCACCAGCTCGACAGGGCCCCGTGGGGGCTACACCTTC. This codes for CATSSTGPRGGYTF.

V and J are TRBV19 and TRBJ2-3; 14 nucleotides agree with TRBD2. The CDR3 is 18 amino acids. Looked up from germline, CDR1 is LNHDA and CDR2 is SQIVND (reference sequence). V dropped 3 bases and J dropped 4; count of bases not matched to a gene: 9. CDR3 amino acids: CASSIRLAGGPVADTQYF. CDR3 nucleotides: TGTGCCAGTAGTATCCGACTAGCGGGAGGGCCAGTGGCAGATACGCAGTATTTT.

The CDR3 bases are TGCGCCAGCAGCTCCACTAAGCGAGCTGTAGATACGCAGTATTTT. Encoded protein: CASSSTKRAVDTQYF. The gene calls are TRBV5-1 and TRBJ2-3; D unresolved. CDR3 length: 15 residues. V was trimmed by 3 bases and J by 5 bases, leaving 16 bases between them. Germline assignment: CDR1 SGHRS and CDR2 YFSETQ.

The chain uses TRBV5-6 and TRBJ2-2, with 8 nucleotides matching TRBD2. The length of the CDR3 is 15 residues. Looked up from germline, CDR1 is SGHDT and CDR2 is YYEEEE. V gave up 6 bases and J gave up 4 bases; unmatched junction bases: 8. The CDR3 here is CASTIAGFFTGELFF. Written as DNA, the CDR3 is TGTGCCAGCACAATAGCGGGATTCTTCACCGGGGAGCTGTTTTTT.

This clone is a singleton in its sample. The chain carries TRBV7-8 and TRBJ1-1; D may be TRBD1 (5 bases). Trimming pared 5 bases from V and 8 bases from J, leaving 9 bases between. Germline values: CDR1 SGHVS, CDR2 FQNEAQ. There are 11 residues in the CDR3. Here the CDR3 DNA reads TGTGCCAGCAGCCAGGCAGGGGAAGCTTTCTTT. It is translated as CASSQAGEAFF.

Notes on this clone: The same CDR3 can be traced to other DNA sequences in this sample. CDR3 in DNA: TGTGCCAGCAGCTTGAGCTGGGACAGGTCGGTCGAAGCTTTCTTT. Protein sequence: CASSLSWDRSVEAFF. V gene TRBV5-8 combines with J gene TRBJ1-1; 8 nucleotides agree with TRBD1. Losses at the gene ends were 1 base for V and 8 bases for J; bases not matched to a gene: 10. The CDR3 consists of 15 residues. The V gene's germline CDR1 is SGHTS and CDR2 YDEGEE. The full variable domain, rest sourced from reference TRBV5-8 and TRBJ1-1, is EAGVTQSPTHLIKTRGQQATLRCSPISGHTSVYWYQQALGLGLQFLLWYDEGEERNRGNFPPRFSGRQFPNYSSELNVNALELEDSALYLCASSLSWDRSVEAFFGQGTRLTVV.

This chain connects TRBV4-1 to TRBJ2-7, with TRBD2 matching 10 bases. The CDR3 loop spans 17 amino acids. V shed 0 bases and J 5 bases; nucleotides not matched to a gene: 10. Germline V gene data show CDR1 as MGHRA and CDR2 as YSYEKL. The CDR3 reads CASSQEPSSGSMNEQYF. The CDR3 nucleotides are TGCGCCAGCAGCCAAGAGCCCTCTAGCGGGAGTATGAACGAGCAGTACTTC.

The chain carries TRBV6-5 and TRBJ2-2, with 9 bases identical to TRBD2. The trim removed 0 bases at V and 6 bases at J, leaving 5 bases unmatched. Germline V gene data show CDR1 as MNHEY and CDR2 as SVGAGI. The CDR3 loop spans 16 amino acids. The CDR3: CASSYSTRGGAGELFF. The CDR3 bases are TGTGCCAGCAGTTACTCGACGCGGGGGGGCGCCGGGGAGCTGTTTTTT.

The V call is TRBV27, the J call TRBJ1-4; 9 bases align to TRBD1. In germline, CDR1 is MNHEY, CDR2 SMNVEV (reference sequence). CDR3 length: 14 residues. Trimming removed 4 bases from V and 6 bases from J; junction bases left unmatched: 3. As DNA, the CDR3 is TGTGCCAGCAGTTCCGGGACAGGGCATGAAAAACTGTTTTTT. It codes for CASSSGTGHEKLFF.

The chain carries TRBV27 and TRBJ2-7; 9 nucleotides align to TRBD1. Germline CDR1 MNHEY, CDR2 SMNVEV (reference sequence). Germline trimming cut 0 bases from V and 5 bases from J; bases unmatched to any gene: 11. The CDR3 length is 17 residues. In DNA, the CDR3 is TGTGCCAGCAGTTTATCGGGACAGGGTCTACTTCCGCACGAGCAGTACTTC. Protein sequence: CASSLSGQGLLPHEQYF.

The rearrangement links TRBV28 to TRBJ1-2, with D tentatively TRBD1 (6 bases). V was pared by 7 bases and J by 6 bases, with 15 bases between. The CDR3 length is 13 residues. CDR1 MDHEN and CDR2 SYDVKM come from the germline V gene. Written as DNA, the CDR3 is TGTGCCAGCAATCCTCACGGGGACAATGGCTACACCTTC. Translation: CASNPHGDNGYTF.

The chain links TRBV30 to TRBJ1-3; 11 bases agree with TRBD1. The germline CDR1 and CDR2 sequences are GTSNPN and SVGIG (reference sequence). The CDR3 has 15 amino acids. V shed 5 bases and J 1 base; nucleotides not matched to a gene: 4. This CDR3 reads CAWRDRGSSGNTIYF. The CDR3 nucleotides read TGTGCCTGGCGGGACAGGGGGAGTTCTGGAAACACCATATATTTT.

DNA of the CDR3: TGTGCCGGAAGACAGACAAACTCCTATAATTCACCCCTCCACTTT. Its protein is CAGRQTNSYNSPLHF. The rearrangement uses TRBV6-1 and TRBJ1-6, with D possibly TRBD1 on 5 matching bases. Deletions cut 11 bases from V and 0 bases from J, with 14 bases between. Per the germline V gene, CDR1 is MNHNS and CDR2 is SASEGT. The CDR3 runs 15 residues.

This chain links TRBV30 with TRBJ2-1, with 8 bases lining up with TRBD2. The CDR3 has 13 amino acids. V shed 0 bases and J 8 bases; nucleotides not matched to a gene: 3. The germline V gene has CDR1 GTSNPN and CDR2 SVGIG (reference sequence). CDR3 sequence (DNA): TGTGCCTGGAGTGTCGGGGGGGCCGATGAGCAGTTCTTC. Its protein product is CAWSVGGADEQFF.